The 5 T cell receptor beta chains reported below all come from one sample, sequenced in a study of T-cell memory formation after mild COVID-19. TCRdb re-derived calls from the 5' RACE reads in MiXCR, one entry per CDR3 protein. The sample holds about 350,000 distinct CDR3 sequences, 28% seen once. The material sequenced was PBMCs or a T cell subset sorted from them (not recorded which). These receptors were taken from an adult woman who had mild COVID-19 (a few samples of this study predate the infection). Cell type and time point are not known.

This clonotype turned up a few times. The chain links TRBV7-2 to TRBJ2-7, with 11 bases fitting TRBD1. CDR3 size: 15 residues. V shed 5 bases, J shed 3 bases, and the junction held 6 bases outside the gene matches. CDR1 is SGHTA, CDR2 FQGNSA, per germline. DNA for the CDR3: TGTGCCAGCAGCACGGGGACAGGGGGTTTCTACGAGCAGTACTTC. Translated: CASSTGTGGFYEQYF.

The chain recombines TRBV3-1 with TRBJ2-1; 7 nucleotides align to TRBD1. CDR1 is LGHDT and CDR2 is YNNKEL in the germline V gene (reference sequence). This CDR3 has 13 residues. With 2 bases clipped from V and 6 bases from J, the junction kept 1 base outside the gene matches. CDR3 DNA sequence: TGTGCCAGCAGCCAAAGGACAGGCAATGAGCAGTTCTTC. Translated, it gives CASSQRTGNEQFF.

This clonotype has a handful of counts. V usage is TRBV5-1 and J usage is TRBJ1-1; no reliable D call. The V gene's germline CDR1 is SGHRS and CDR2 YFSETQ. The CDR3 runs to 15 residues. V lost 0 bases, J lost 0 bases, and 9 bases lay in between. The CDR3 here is CASSLGTAMNTEAFF. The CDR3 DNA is TGCGCCAGCAGCTTGGGGACGGCTATGAACACTGAAGCTTTCTTT.

The CDR3 loop is CAISESGWGLVYEQYF. The CDR3 DNA reads as TGTGCCATCAGTGAGTCCGGTTGGGGACTAGTTTACGAGCAGTACTTC. J is TRBJ2-7 and V is TRBV10-3, with 8 bases fitting TRBD2. Germline V gene sequence: CDR1 ENHRY, CDR2 SYGVKD. This CDR3 region has 16 residues. V gave up 0 bases and J gave up 4 bases; unmatched junction bases: 8.

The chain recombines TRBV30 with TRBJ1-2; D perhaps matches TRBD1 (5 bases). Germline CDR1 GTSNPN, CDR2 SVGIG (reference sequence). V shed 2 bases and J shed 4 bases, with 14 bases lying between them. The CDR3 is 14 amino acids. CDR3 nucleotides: TGTGCCTGGAGTCCCGGGACTTGGGGCTATGGCTACACCTTC. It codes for CAWSPGTWGYGYTF.